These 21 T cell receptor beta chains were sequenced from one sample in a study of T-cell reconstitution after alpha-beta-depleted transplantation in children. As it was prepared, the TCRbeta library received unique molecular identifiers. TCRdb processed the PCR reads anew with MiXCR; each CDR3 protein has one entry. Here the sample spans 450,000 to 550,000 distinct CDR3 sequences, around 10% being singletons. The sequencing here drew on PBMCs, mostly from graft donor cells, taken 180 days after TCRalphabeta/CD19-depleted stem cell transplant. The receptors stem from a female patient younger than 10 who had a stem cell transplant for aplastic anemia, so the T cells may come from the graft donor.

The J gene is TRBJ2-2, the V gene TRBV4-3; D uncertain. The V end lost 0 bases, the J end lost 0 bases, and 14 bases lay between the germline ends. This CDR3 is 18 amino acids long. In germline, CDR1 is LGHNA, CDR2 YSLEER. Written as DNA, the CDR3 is TGCGCCAGCAGCCAAGATTTCGTAGAACTGACGAACACCGGGGAGCTGTTTTTT. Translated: CASSQDFVELTNTGELFF.

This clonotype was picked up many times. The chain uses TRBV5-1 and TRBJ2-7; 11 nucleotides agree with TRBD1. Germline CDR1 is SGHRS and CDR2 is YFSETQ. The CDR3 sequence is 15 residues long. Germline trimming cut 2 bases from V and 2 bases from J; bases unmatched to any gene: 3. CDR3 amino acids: CASSFGTGGAYEQYF. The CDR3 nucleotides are TGCGCCAGCAGCTTTGGGACAGGGGGGGCCTACGAGCAGTACTTC.

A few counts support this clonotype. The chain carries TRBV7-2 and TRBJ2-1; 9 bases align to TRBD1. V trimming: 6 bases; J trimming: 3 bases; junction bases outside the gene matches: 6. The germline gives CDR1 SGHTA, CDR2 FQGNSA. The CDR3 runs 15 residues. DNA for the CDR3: TGTGCCAGCAGAAATCGACAGGGGGGCTACAATGAGCAGTTCTTC. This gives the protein CASRNRQGGYNEQFF.

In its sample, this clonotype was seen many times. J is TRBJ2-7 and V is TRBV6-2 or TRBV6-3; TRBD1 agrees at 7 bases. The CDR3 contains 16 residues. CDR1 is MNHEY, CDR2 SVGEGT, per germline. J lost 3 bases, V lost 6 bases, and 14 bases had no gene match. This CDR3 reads CASSSKGQITYYEQYF. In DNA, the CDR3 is TGTGCCAGCAGCTCAAAGGGACAGATAACCTACTACGAGCAGTACTTC.

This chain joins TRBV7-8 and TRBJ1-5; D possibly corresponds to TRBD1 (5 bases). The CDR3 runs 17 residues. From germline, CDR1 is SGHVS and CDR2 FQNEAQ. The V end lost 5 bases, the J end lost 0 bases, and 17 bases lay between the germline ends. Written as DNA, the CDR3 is TGTGCCAGCAGCGAGAAGCCGGGACCGCTTAGCAATCAGCCCCAGCATTTT. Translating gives CASSEKPGPLSNQPQHF.

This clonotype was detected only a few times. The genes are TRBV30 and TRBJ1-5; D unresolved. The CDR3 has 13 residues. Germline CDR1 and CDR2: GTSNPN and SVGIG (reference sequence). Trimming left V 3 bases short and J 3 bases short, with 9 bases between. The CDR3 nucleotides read TGTGCCTGGAGCACCAAACCCAATCAGCCCCAGCATTTT. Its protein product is CAWSTKPNQPQHF. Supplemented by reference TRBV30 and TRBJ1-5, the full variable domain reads SQTIHQWPATLVQPVGSPLSLECTVEGTSNPNLYWYRQAAGRGLQLLFYSVGIGQISSEVPQNLSASRPQDRQFILSSKKLLLSDSGFYLCAWSTKPNQPQHFGDGTRLSIL.

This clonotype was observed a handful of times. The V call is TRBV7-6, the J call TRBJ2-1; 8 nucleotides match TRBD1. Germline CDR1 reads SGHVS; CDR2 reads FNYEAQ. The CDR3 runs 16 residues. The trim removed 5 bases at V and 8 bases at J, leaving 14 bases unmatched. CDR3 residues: CASSTTTGQVGDEQFF. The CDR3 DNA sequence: TGTGCCAGCAGCACGACTACGGGACAGGTGGGGGATGAGCAGTTCTTC.

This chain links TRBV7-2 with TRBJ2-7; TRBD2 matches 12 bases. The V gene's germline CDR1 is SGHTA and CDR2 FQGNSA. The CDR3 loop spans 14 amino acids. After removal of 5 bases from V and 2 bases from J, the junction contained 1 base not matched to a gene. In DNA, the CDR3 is TGTGCCAGCAGCCCTAGCGGGAGGGCCTACGAGCAGTACGTC. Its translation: CASSPSGRAYEQYV.

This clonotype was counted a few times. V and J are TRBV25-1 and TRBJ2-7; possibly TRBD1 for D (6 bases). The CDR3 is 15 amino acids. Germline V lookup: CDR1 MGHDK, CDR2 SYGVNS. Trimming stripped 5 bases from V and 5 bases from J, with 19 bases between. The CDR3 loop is CASSSSRGTWHEQYF. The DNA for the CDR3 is TGTGCCAGCAGTAGTTCCAGGGGTACGTGGCACGAGCAGTACTTC.

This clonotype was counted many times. CDR3 region: CSARDIPNYEQYF. The CDR3 nucleotides read TGCAGTGCTAGAGATATCCCGAACTACGAGCAGTACTTC. The J gene is TRBJ2-7, the V gene TRBV20-1; D remains ambiguous. The V and J ends lost 0 bases and 3 bases respectively, with 9 bases between them. Germline V CDR1 and CDR2: DFQATT, SNEGSKA (reference sequence). This CDR3 has 13 residues.

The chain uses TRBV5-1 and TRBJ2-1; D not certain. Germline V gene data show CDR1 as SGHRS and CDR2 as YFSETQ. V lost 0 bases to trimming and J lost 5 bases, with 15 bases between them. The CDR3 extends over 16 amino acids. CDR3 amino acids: CASSLALPFGHNEQFF. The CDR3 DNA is TGCGCCAGCAGCTTGGCGCTCCCCTTCGGGCACAATGAGCAGTTCTTC.

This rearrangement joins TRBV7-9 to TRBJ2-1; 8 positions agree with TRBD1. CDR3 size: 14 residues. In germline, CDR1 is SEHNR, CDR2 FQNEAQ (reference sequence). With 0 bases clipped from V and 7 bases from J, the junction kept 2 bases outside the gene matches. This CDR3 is CASSLAQGANEQFF. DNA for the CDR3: TGTGCCAGCAGCTTAGCGCAGGGGGCAAATGAGCAGTTCTTC.

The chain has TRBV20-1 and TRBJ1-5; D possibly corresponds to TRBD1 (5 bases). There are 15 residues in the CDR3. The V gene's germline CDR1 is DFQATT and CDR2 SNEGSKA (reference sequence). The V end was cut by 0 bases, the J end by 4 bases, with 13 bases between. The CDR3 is CSARDDGGFNQPQHF. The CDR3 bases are TGCAGTGCTAGAGATGACGGGGGATTTAATCAGCCCCAGCATTTT.

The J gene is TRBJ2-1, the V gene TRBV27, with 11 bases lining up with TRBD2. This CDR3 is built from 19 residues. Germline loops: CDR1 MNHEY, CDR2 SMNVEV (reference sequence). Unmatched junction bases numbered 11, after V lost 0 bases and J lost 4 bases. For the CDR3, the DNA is TGTGCCAGCAGTTTATCCATAGCGGGAGGGCTATGGGTTTACAATGAGCAGTTCTTC. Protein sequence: CASSLSIAGGLWVYNEQFF.

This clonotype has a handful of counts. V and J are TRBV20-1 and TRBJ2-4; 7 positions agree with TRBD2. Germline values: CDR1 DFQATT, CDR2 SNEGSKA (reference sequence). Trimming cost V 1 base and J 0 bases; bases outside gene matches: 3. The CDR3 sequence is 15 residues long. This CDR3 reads CSARGLAVAKNIQYF. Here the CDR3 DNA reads TGCAGTGCTAGAGGCCTAGCGGTAGCCAAAAACATTCAGTACTTC.

The CDR3 reads CGGLAYEQFF. As DNA, the CDR3 is TGCGGCGGACTAGCGTATGAGCAGTTCTTC. The rearrangement links TRBV29-1 to TRBJ2-1; 9 positions agree with TRBD2. The CDR3 spans 10 residues. In germline, CDR1 is SQVTM, CDR2 ANQGSEA.

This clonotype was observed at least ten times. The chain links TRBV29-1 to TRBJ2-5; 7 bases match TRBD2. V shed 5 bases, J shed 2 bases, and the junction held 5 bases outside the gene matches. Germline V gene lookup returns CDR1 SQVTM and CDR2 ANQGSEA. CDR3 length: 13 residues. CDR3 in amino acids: CSVLRGGQETQYF. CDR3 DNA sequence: TGCAGCGTTCTTCGGGGAGGGCAAGAGACCCAGTACTTC.

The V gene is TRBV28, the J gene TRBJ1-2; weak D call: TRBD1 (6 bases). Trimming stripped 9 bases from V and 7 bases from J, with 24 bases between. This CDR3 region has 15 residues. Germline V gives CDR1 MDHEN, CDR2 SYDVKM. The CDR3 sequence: CASLLDAGAVRGYTF. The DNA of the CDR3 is TGTGCCAGTCTCCTCGATGCAGGGGCCGTCCGTGGCTACACCTTC.

CDR3 loop: CASSASGEEGAEAFF. The CDR3 DNA is TGCGCCAGCAGCGCCTCAGGGGAGGAAGGAGCTGAAGCTTTCTTT. V usage is TRBV5-1 and J usage is TRBJ1-1, with TRBD1 as a possible D gene (6 bases). Deletions cut 4 bases from V and 6 bases from J, with 19 bases between. CDR1 is SGHRS and CDR2 is YFSETQ in the germline V gene. The length of the CDR3 is 15 residues.

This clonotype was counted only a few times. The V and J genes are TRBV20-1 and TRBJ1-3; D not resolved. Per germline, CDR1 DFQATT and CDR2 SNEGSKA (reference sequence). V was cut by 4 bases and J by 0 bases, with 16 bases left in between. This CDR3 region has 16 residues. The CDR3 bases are TGCAGTGCTATAAAACCTGGAATTTCCTCTGGAAACACCATATATTTT. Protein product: CSAIKPGISSGNTIYF.

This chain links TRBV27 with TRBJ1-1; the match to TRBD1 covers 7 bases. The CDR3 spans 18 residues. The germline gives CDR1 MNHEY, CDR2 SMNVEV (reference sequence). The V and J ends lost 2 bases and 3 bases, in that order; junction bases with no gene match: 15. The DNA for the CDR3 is TGTGCCAGCAGTTTAGCCCGACAGGGTGGGCATTTGGACACTGAAGCTTTCTTT. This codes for CASSLARQGGHLDTEAFF.